This TCR beta chain was obtained from a study of Graves' ophthalmopathy and Graves' hyperthyroidism (dated by TCRdb to the late 2010s). Describing the broader study: Peripheral blood was collected at initial diagnosis, prior to any treatment. In total, approximately 130 blood samples were TCR-sequenced: 40 to 45 ophthalmopathy, some 75 hyperthyroidism and roughly 17 hyperthyroidism-to-ophthalmopathy patients. The study used signatures of the TCR beta repertoire to tell Graves' ophthalmopathy apart from Graves' hyperthyroidism and to predict which patients would progress to ophthalmopathy. To explore V-J signatures that distinguish ophthalmopathy from hyperthyroidism, a discovery set of 100 patients was enrolled, made up of approximately 45 with ophthalmopathy and some 58 with stable hyperthyroidism. Once sampling was done, hyperthyroidism patients were given methimazole at a starting dose of 30 mg daily, while ophthalmopathy patients were given high-dose intravenous methylprednisolone. T-cell repertoires of thyroid tissue and blood were compared in six hyperthyroidism patients. For independent validation, a separate cohort was made up of approximately 19 hyperthyroidism patients plus 17 patients who later progressed from hyperthyroidism to ophthalmopathy. Overall results and qualifications from the work: No statistical method was used to set the sample size in advance, and the investigators knew which group each participant was assigned to. Among expanded thyroid clonotypes with frequency above 0.001, most also showed up in blood, which suggests that blood repertoires may reflect the thyroid immune response. In validation, the model predicted ophthalmopathy progression with about 70% sensitivity and roughly 78% specificity; more than ten predicted patients were CT-confirmed with GO in a median of around 6.5 months. In cross-validation, the 13-signature model distinguished ophthalmopathy from stable hyperthyroidism with just over 85% sensitivity and about 84% specificity, and in the test set the corresponding values were about 80% and 75%.

Ophthalmopathy patients were characterized by moderately to severely active disease, a Clinical Activity Score of at least 3, a NOSPECS grade of at least 4, and a disease duration under 3 months. Patients with other autoimmune diseases, uncontrolled infections, pregnancy or lactation were excluded. Diagnosis was based on clinical symptoms, serum thyroxine, TRAb, thyroid ultrasound and orbital computed tomography. PBMCs were isolated from more than 9 ml of fresh peripheral blood by Ficoll-Paque density gradient centrifugation. Trizol reagent was used to extract the total RNA, and its quality was then checked on an Agilent 2100 Bioanalyzer. As encoded in the germline V gene, CDR1 is SGHTA while CDR2 is FQGNSA. The CDR3, from cysteine to phenylalanine, totals 14 residues. The CDR3 DNA has 42 bases and is translated from base 1. Trimming costs V 7 bases and J 1 base, and their ends lie 13 bases apart.

For repertoire sequencing, the TCR beta CDR3 regions were amplified from RNA transcripts. The first round of RT-PCR was done with HTBI primers and the Qiagen OneStep RT-PCR kit, and was followed by a second round of multiplex PCR, then size selection and purification. Libraries were sequenced on an Illumina HiSeq2000 using paired-end 100 bp reads. The source study handled its data this way. Reads were processed with SOAPnuke, discarding reads with adapters, uncalled bases, mean Phred below 15, or no exact constant-primer or identifier match. COPE v1.2.5 was used to merge the high-quality paired reads. Each unique nucleotide sequence was treated as a clonotype, and MiTCR v1.1 was used to align the clonotypes to the IMGT TRB V, D and J references. The analysis was limited to V-J combinations with a frequency above 0.0001, which together covered roughly 99% of repertoires. For each V-J combination, a TCR clonal expansion and chaos score was defined as F50 clonal expansion divided by the chaos observed in the TCRdist matrix. Welch's t-statistics and random forest were used to narrow the features down to over ten V-J combinations, which were then fed into a naive Bayes classifier. Thyroid-blood repertoire similarity was quantified with the Morisita-Horn index. TCRdb reran the public reads through fastp at Q25 and MiXCR, keeping productive beta chains. Records with the same CDR3 protein are collapsed into one entry carrying the most frequent genes and DNA. The V and J calls were determined by TCRdb, not by the authors. Within this sample are almost 750,000 distinct CDR3 sequences, with about 44% of them counted one time only. Of the sample, approximately 46% is held by the ten largest clones.

A note on this clonotype: Its target antigen remains unknown. Within one base of it there is no much larger clone, and no base qualities were kept.

Material for sequencing was peripheral blood. The chain couples TRBV7-2 to TRBJ1-1, with TRBD1 as a weak D call on 5 bases. The sequence came from an adult man with Graves' ophthalmopathy. The DNA sequence is given as TGTGCCAGCACCCCGGGACGGTCGAACACTGAAGCTTTCTTT. It encodes CASTPGRSNTEAFF.